What follows are 27 T cell receptor beta chains derived from one specimen sequenced in a study of CD8+ T cells in alopecia areata (dated by TCRdb to between 2018 and 2020). Receptor amplification or capture employed the immunoSEQ multiplex PCR assay. For TCR sequencing, RNA was extracted from every sample and reverse transcribed into cDNA to serve as template. TCRdb limited this immuneACCESS table to in-frame rearrangements with V and J called. A share of clones is missing; checked studies link under half to unresolved V genes, and the rest is unexplained. Within this sample are 150,000 or so clones, with 47% of them counted one time only. The top ten clonotypes cover around 6.8% of the sample. Specimen: CD4+ T cells sorted from blood. These receptors were collected from a human donor with alopecia areata.

This clone was found a few times. CDR3 amino acids: CATTGTGTYEQYF. The CDR3 DNA is TGTGCCACTACGGGGACAGGGACCTACGAGCAGTACTTC. The chain couples TRBV28 to TRBJ2-7, with 9 bases aligning to TRBD1. With V trimmed by 10 bases and J by 2 bases, 6 bases remained unmatched. The CDR3 loop spans 13 amino acids. The germline gives CDR1 MDHEN, CDR2 SYDVKM.

V usage is TRBV5-1 and J usage is TRBJ1-2; the D gene is possibly TRBD1 (6 bases). CDR3 size: 15 residues. V was clipped by 4 bases and J by 3 bases, with 16 bases between them. Germline assignment: CDR1 SGHRS and CDR2 YFSETQ. The chain's CDR3 is CASSARRGTDYGYTF. For the CDR3, the DNA is TGCGCCAGCAGCGCCCGGAGGGGGACGGACTATGGCTACACCTTC.

Worth noting for this clone: The sample has other DNA sequences that encode this CDR3 too. The chain has TRBV29-1 and TRBJ2-7, with a weak D call TRBD2 (6 bases). Germline assignment: CDR1 SQVTM and CDR2 ANQGSEA. This CDR3 has 12 residues. The V end was cut by 7 bases, the J end by 1 base, with 11 bases between. CDR3 sequence reads: CSATTSSYEQYF. The CDR3 DNA sequence: TGCAGCGCAACGACTAGTTCCTACGAGCAGTACTTC.

The chain couples TRBV30 to TRBJ2-7, with no clear D. CDR1 and CDR2 from the germline V gene are GTSNPN and SVGIG (reference sequence). The CDR3 is made up of 14 amino acids. Trimming stripped 0 bases from V and 2 bases from J, with 11 bases between. The CDR3 DNA reads as TGTGCCTGGAGTGTGGGTAGACGTACCTACGAGCAGTACTTC. This translates into CAWSVGRRTYEQYF.

The J gene is TRBJ1-2, the V gene TRBV7-3, with D unresolved. V lost 5 bases to trimming and J lost 1 base, with 11 bases between them. Looked up from germline, CDR1 is SGHTA and CDR2 is FQGTGA. CDR3 length equals 14 residues. The CDR3 DNA sequence: TGTGCCAGCAGCCTCGACGGCAGTAACTATGGCTACACCTTC. It encodes CASSLDGSNYGYTF.

CDR3 sequence: CAWGDVNYGYTF. The DNA for the CDR3 is TGTGCCTGGGGTGACGTAAACTATGGCTACACCTTC. The chain carries TRBV30 and TRBJ1-2; D unclear. The CDR3 length is 12 residues. Per the germline V gene, CDR1 is GTSNPN and CDR2 is SVGIG (reference sequence). V shed 5 bases and J shed 2 bases, with 9 bases lying between them. Complete variable domain (other parts from reference TRBV30 and TRBJ1-2): SQTIHQWPATLVQPVGSPLSLECTVEGTSNPNLYWYRQAAGRGLQLLFYSVGIGQISSEVPQNLSASRPQDRQFILSSKKLLLSDSGFYLCAWGDVNYGYTFGSGTRLTVV.

A few counts support this clone. The chain couples TRBV12-5 to TRBJ2-7; D is uncertain. V was trimmed by 7 bases and J by 5 bases, leaving 9 bases between them. CDR1 and CDR2 (germline): LGHNT, FRNRAP. CDR3 size: 11 residues. DNA for the CDR3: TGTGCTAGTGCCCTCCTCCACGAGCAGTACTTC. Amino acid sequence: CASALLHEQYF. The full variable domain, completed using reference TRBV12-5 and TRBJ2-7, is DARVTQTPRHKVTEMGQEVTMRCQPILGHNTVFWYRQTMMQGLELLAYFRNRAPLDDSGMPKDRFSAEMPDATLATLKIQPSEPRDSAVYFCASALLHEQYFGPGTRLTVT.

Concerning this clone: Other DNA sequences in this sample translate to the same CDR3. The rearrangement links TRBV29-1 to TRBJ1-1; D is unresolved. Germline V CDR1 and CDR2: SQVTM, ANQGSEA. The V gene lost 1 base and the J gene lost 0 bases, with 6 bases spanning the gap. The CDR3 is 13 residues long. CDR3 nucleotide sequence: TGCAGCGTTGAAGGGCCCGTGAACACTGAAGCTTTCTTT. Translating gives CSVEGPVNTEAFF.

This chain uses TRBV30 with TRBJ1-5; 7 bases align to TRBD1. With 2 bases clipped from V and 2 bases from J, the junction kept 6 bases outside the gene matches. This CDR3 is 15 amino acids long. Germline CDR1 reads GTSNPN; CDR2 reads SVGIG (reference sequence). The CDR3 sequence is CAWSPGQRGNQPQHF. In nucleotides, the CDR3 is TGTGCCTGGAGTCCGGGACAGCGCGGCAATCAGCCCCAGCATTTT.

This clone was counted between two and nine times. The chain is built from TRBV15 and TRBJ2-7; 7 positions agree with TRBD2. This CDR3 region has 16 residues. V shed 4 bases, J shed 2 bases, and the junction held 11 bases outside the gene matches. Germline V lookup: CDR1 LNHNV, CDR2 YYDKDF (reference sequence). CDR3 loop: CATSTAGAPRAYEQYF. CDR3 sequence (DNA): TGTGCCACCAGCACTGCGGGAGCTCCTCGGGCCTACGAGCAGTACTTC.

The chain links TRBV27 to TRBJ2-1; 7 bases are a match to TRBD2. There are 13 residues in the CDR3. Germline V lookup: CDR1 MNHEY, CDR2 SMNVEV (reference sequence). Unmatched junction bases numbered 7, after V lost 5 bases and J lost 9 bases. The CDR3 reads CASSPDRGVEQFF. The DNA for the CDR3 is TGTGCCAGCAGTCCGGACCGGGGGGTTGAGCAGTTCTTC.

The count of this clone is one. This chain uses TRBV6-5 with TRBJ1-1; the D is unclear. CDR1 and CDR2 (germline): MNHEY, SVGAGI. CDR3 length equals 13 residues. Trimming took off 0 bases at V and 10 bases at J, with 12 bases between the two ends. The CDR3 nucleotides read TGTGCCAGCAGTTACTCCACGAGCTATGGAGCTTTCTTT. Its protein product is CASSYSTSYGAFF.

In the case of this clone: Different DNA sequences within this sample yield the same CDR3. The chain links TRBV7-9 to TRBJ2-2; no firm D call. V was cut by 1 base and J by 3 bases, with 6 bases left in between. Germline CDR1 and CDR2: SEHNR and FQNEAQ (reference sequence). This CDR3 has 14 amino acids. Here the CDR3 DNA reads TGTGCCAGCAGCTTAGTCGTCTACACCGGGGAGCTGTTTTTT. Translation: CASSLVVYTGELFF.

The chain joins TRBV7-9 to TRBJ2-7; the match to TRBD1 covers 7 bases. V dropped 4 bases and J dropped 2; count of bases not matched to a gene: 5. Germline CDR1 reads SEHNR; CDR2 reads FQNEAQ (reference sequence). The CDR3 sequence is 14 residues long. CDR3 sequence: CASSSPGQPYEQYF. CDR3 in DNA: TGTGCCAGCAGCTCTCCGGGACAGCCCTACGAGCAGTACTTC.

This clone was detected only a few times. The chain recombines TRBV11-2 with TRBJ2-1; TRBD2 aligns across 9 bases. The CDR3 spans 15 residues. The germline gives CDR1 SGHAT, CDR2 FQNNGV. J gave up 3 bases and V 6 bases, and 6 bases lay outside the gene matches. DNA for the CDR3: TGTGCCAGCAGTCTTAGCGGGAGACTCTACAATGAGCAGTTCTTC. Translated, it gives CASSLSGRLYNEQFF. Filled out from reference TRBV11-2 and TRBJ2-1, the complete variable domain reads EAGVAQSPRYKIIEKRQSVAFWCNPISGHATLYWYQQILGQGPKLLIQFQNNGVVDDSQLPKDRFSAERLKGVDSTLKIQPAKLEDSAVYLCASSLSGRLYNEQFFGPGTRLTVL.

This clone was observed once. At one of its ends the junction is not consistent with the germline gene, which may arise from a read error. The chain joins TRBV6-5 to TRBJ1-5; D gene ambiguous. Germline V gene data show CDR1 as MNHEY and CDR2 as SVGAGI. The CDR3 is 11 amino acids. CDR3 sequence reads: CASRATRAQHF. DNA of the CDR3: TGTGCCAGCAGAGCCACGAGGGCCCAACATTTT.

The chain couples TRBV7-6 to TRBJ2-1; D is ambiguous. Germline values: CDR1 SGHVS, CDR2 FNYEAQ. The CDR3 loop spans 13 amino acids. V lost 5 bases to trimming and J lost 4 bases, with 9 bases between them. CDR3 amino acids: CASSATDYNEQFF. The CDR3 nucleotides read TGTGCCAGCAGCGCGACTGATTACAATGAGCAGTTCTTC. The entire variable domain, with the rest obtained from reference TRBV7-6 and TRBJ2-1, is as follows: GAGVSQSPRYKVTKRGQDVALRCDPISGHVSLYWYRQALGQGPEFLTYFNYEAQQDKSGLPNDRFSAERPEGSISTLTIQRTEQRDSAMYRCASSATDYNEQFFGPGTRLTVL.

V usage is TRBV7-9 and J usage is TRBJ1-2, with D unclear. CDR1 is SEHNR and CDR2 is FQNEAQ in the germline V gene (reference sequence). Between the trimmed V and J ends, which lost 5 bases and 6 bases, there was a span of 13 bases. CDR3 length: 13 residues. CDR3 nucleotide sequence: TGTGCCAGCAGCCCTAGTGTTGGGGATGGCTACACCTTC. It specifies CASSPSVGDGYTF.

This clone was found a few times. The chain is built from TRBV2 and TRBJ1-1; D is ambiguous. The CDR3 contains 14 residues. Germline CDR1 reads SNHLY; CDR2 reads FYNNEI. Trimming left V 4 bases short and J 0 bases short, with 9 bases between. The CDR3 spells CASSGISMNTEAFF. For the CDR3, the DNA is TGTGCCAGCAGTGGAATTTCCATGAACACTGAAGCTTTCTTT.

The chain couples TRBV29-1 to TRBJ1-3; tentatively, D is TRBD1 (6 bases). CDR1 and CDR2 (germline): SQVTM, ANQGSEA. The V end lost 6 bases, the J end lost 8 bases, and 20 bases lay between the germline ends. CDR3 length: 14 residues. CDR3 coding DNA: TGCAGCGTCGCCCGCGGGACACCCGGAGACACCATATATTTT. Protein sequence: CSVARGTPGDTIYF.

The chain joins TRBV7-9 to TRBJ1-2; a weak D match, TRBD1 (6 bases). CDR1 is SEHNR, CDR2 FQNEAQ, per germline (reference sequence). This CDR3 spans 14 amino acids. V lost 5 bases to trimming and J lost 7 bases, with 17 bases between them. CDR3 sequence reads: CASSPAGTSSGYTF. The CDR3 nucleotides are TGTGCCAGCAGCCCCGCCGGGACATCGAGTGGCTACACCTTC.

This chain joins TRBV29-1 and TRBJ2-3; 13 nucleotides align to TRBD2. The V gene end was trimmed by 7 bases and the J gene end by 8 bases; junction bases not matched to a gene: 9. This CDR3 has 14 amino acids. Germline lookup yields CDR1 SQVTM and CDR2 ANQGSEA. The CDR3 DNA is TGCAGCGCCCTGGGGACTAGCGGGGACCTTACGCAGTATTTT. This codes for CSALGTSGDLTQYF.

V usage is TRBV28 and J usage is TRBJ1-2; no firm D call. Trimming removed 2 bases from V and 8 bases from J, with 6 bases in between. Germline loops: CDR1 MDHEN, CDR2 SYDVKM. The CDR3 length is 11 residues. CDR3 amino acids: CASSLKRGYTF. CDR3 bases: TGTGCCAGCAGTTTAAAGAGGGGCTACACCTTC.

This sequence joins TRBV7-9 and TRBJ1-1, with D hard to call. CDR3 length: 15 amino acids. The V end was cut by 4 bases, the J end by 3 bases, with 15 bases between. Germline assignment: CDR1 SEHNR and CDR2 FQNEAQ (reference sequence). The CDR3 sequence is CASSSTARFDTEAFF. CDR3 bases: TGTGCCAGCAGCTCTACGGCCCGTTTTGACACTGAAGCTTTCTTT. Together with reference TRBV7-9 and TRBJ1-1, the CDR3 gives the full variable domain: DTGVSQNPRHKITKRGQNVTFRCDPISEHNRLYWYRQTLGQGPEFLTYFQNEAQLEKSRLLSDRFSAERPKGSFSTLEIQRTEQGDSAMYLCASSSTARFDTEAFFGQGTRLTVV.

The V call is TRBV5-1, the J call TRBJ2-5; D may be TRBD2 (7 bases). V dropped 1 base and J dropped 4 bases, with 17 bases sitting between them. This CDR3 has 16 residues. CDR1 SGHRS and CDR2 YFSETQ come from the germline V gene. As DNA, the CDR3 is TGCGCCAGCAGCTTGCTGAACAGGGAGGGGACAGAGACCCAGTACTTC. This gives the protein CASSLLNREGTETQYF.

The chain joins TRBV13 to TRBJ2-7, with 9 nucleotides matching TRBD2. Trimming cost V 3 bases and J 7 bases; bases outside gene matches: 16. CDR3 size: 17 residues. The germline V gene encodes CDR1 PRHDT and CDR2 FYEKMQ (reference sequence). The chain's CDR3 is CASSLAPPTAGGGEQYF. The CDR3 region has the DNA TGTGCCAGCAGCTTGGCCCCCCCGACAGCGGGAGGTGGAGAGCAGTACTTC. The complete variable domain, with remaining parts taken from reference TRBV13 and TRBJ2-7, reads AAGVIQSPRHLIKEKRETATLKCYPIPRHDTVYWYQQGPGQDPQFLISFYEKMQSDKGSIPDRFSAQQFSDYHSELNMSSLELGDSALYFCASSLAPPTAGGGEQYFGPGTRLTVT.

V is TRBV30 and J is TRBJ2-1; TRBD2 might be the D (5 bases). Trimming pared 1 base from V and 10 bases from J, leaving 8 bases between. Germline V gives CDR1 GTSNPN, CDR2 SVGIG (reference sequence). The CDR3 runs to 11 residues. The CDR3 loop is CAWSEPGEQFF. DNA of the CDR3: TGTGCCTGGAGTGAACCGGGAGAGCAGTTCTTC.